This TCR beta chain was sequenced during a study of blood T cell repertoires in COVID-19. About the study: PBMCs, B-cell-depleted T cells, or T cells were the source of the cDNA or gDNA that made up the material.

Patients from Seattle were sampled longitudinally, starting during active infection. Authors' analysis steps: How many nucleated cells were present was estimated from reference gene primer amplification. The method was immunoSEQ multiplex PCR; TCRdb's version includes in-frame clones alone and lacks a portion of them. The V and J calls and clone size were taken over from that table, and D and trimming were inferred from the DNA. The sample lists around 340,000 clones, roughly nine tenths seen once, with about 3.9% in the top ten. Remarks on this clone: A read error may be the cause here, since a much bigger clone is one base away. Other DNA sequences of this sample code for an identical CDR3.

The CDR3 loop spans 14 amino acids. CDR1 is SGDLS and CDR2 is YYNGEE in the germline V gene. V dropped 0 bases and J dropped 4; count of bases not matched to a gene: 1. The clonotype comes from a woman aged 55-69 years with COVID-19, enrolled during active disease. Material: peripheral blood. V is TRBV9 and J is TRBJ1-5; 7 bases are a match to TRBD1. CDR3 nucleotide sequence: TGTGCCAGCAGCGTAGGACAGGGAAATCAGCCCCAGCATTTT. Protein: CASSVGQGNQPQHF.